One T cell receptor beta chain is described in this entry. Antigen specificity is unknown. This may be a read error, as it is one base from a much larger clone. TCRdb used MiXCR to reprocess the reads, holding one entry per CDR3 protein. Here the sample spans about 920,000 distinct CDR3 sequences, under 40% being singletons. CDR3 size: 13 residues. CDR1 is SGHAT and CDR2 is FQDESV in the germline V gene (reference sequence). The data stem from a study of T cell repertoires in cytomegalovirus infection. Study summary: CMV epitopes that were recently identified and HLA-C-restricted were used alongside well-studied HLA-B-restricted ones. Public TCR beta signatures provided an indication of both CMV infection and a matching HLA type. The study, taken as a whole, reports: Carriage of CMV together with the relevant HLA was identifiable through cumulative public TCR beta family frequency. Ex vivo responses were dominated by HLA-C-restricted CMV-specific TCR beta clonotypes.

The rearrangement links TRBV11-1 to TRBJ2-1; 7 bases match TRBD1. The sequence was obtained from a human donor in good health (CMV status not recorded). Some clones in this sample may be carry-over from other donors' samples. The sample here was cultured CD8+ T cells from PBMCs, taken from culture after CMV antigen stimulation. CDR3 sequence (DNA): TGTGTCAGCAGAAACCGGGACAGCAATGAGCAGTTCTTC. It yields the protein CVSRNRDSNEQFF.